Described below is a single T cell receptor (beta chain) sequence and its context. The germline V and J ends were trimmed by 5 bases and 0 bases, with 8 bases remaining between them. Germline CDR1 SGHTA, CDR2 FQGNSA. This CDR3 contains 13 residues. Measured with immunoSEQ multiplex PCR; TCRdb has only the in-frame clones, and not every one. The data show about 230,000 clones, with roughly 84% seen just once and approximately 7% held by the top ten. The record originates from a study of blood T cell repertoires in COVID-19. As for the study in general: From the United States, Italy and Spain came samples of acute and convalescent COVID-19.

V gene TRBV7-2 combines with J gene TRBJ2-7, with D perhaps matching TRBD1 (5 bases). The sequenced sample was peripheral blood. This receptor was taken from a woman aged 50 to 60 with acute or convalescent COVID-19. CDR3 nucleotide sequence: TGTGCCAGCAGCCAGGGTGTCTCCTACGAGCAGTACTTC. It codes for CASSQGVSYEQYF.